The 14 T cell receptor beta chains in this list originate from one sample, sequenced in a study of Ad26.COV2.S vaccination and SARS-CoV-2 variants. Treatment here: around 19 received Ad26.COV2.S at low or high dose, single or two shots; a few received placebo; per-sample allocation not given. Sampling was performed 63 days after the first vaccine or placebo injection. Sequencing used immunoSEQ multiplex PCR; TCRdb keeps in-frame clones, though not all of them. The sample includes around 450,000 clones, roughly 89% of them seen just once. The sequenced sample was peripheral blood, obtained in a trial of Ad26.COV2.S vaccine versus placebo. These receptors originate from a person between 18 and 59 years old who received the Ad26.COV2.S COVID-19 vaccine or a placebo.

V gene TRBV20-1 combines with J gene TRBJ1-2; 7 bases fit TRBD1. Germline V gene lookup returns CDR1 DFQATT and CDR2 SNEGSKA (reference sequence). This CDR3 has 11 residues. CDR3 sequence: CKDGQDYGYTF. DNA for the CDR3: TGCAAAGACGGACAGGACTATGGCTACACCTTC.

The rearrangement links TRBV5-1 to TRBJ2-2, with 9 bases aligning to TRBD1. CDR3 length: 16 amino acids. Germline trimming cut 2 bases from V and 3 bases from J; bases unmatched to any gene: 5. CDR1 and CDR2 from the germline V gene are SGHRS and YFSETQ. CDR3 in DNA: TGCGCCAGCAGCTTATCCGGGACAGGGTACACCGGGGAGCTGTTTTTT. Translated: CASSLSGTGYTGELFF.

The rearrangement joins TRBV4-2 to TRBJ2-1; the D gene is possibly TRBD1 (6 bases). The CDR3 sequence is 15 residues long. The ends were cut back, 1 base at V and 8 bases at J, with 15 bases in the middle. Germline loops: CDR1 LGHNA, CDR2 YNFKEQ. The DNA of the CDR3 is TGTGCCAGCAGCCAAGGAGGGGGTAGGAGCGATGAGCAGTTCTTC. It translates to CASSQGGGRSDEQFF.

The chain combines TRBV15 with TRBJ2-3; unclear D gene. The CDR3 runs 14 residues. Trimming removed 0 bases at V and 3 bases at J, with 7 bases between. CDR1 is LNHNV, CDR2 YYDKDF, per germline (reference sequence). The CDR3: CATSRDISTDTQYF. The CDR3 DNA sequence: TGTGCCACCAGCAGAGATATCAGTACAGATACGCAGTATTTT.

Only one count was recorded for this clone. The chain couples TRBV18 to TRBJ1-2; D is ambiguous. CDR3 size: 15 residues. Trimming removed 3 bases from V and 6 bases from J, with 17 bases in between. CDR1 and CDR2 (germline): KGHSH, LQKENI. The CDR3 nucleotides read TGTGCCAGCTCACCCCCTCCGGAAGGGAAGGATGGCTACACCTTC. Amino acid sequence: CASSPPPEGKDGYTF.

The chain has TRBV7-2 and TRBJ1-4; the D is unclear. Trimming shortened V by 4 bases and J by 5 bases, and 20 bases separated the two germline ends. The CDR3 runs to 17 residues. Germline V CDR1 and CDR2: SGHTA, FQGNSA. In DNA, the CDR3 is TGTGCCAGCAGCTCCGTCGGCCCGGGTTTCGGAAATGAAAAACTGTTTTTT. It translates to CASSSVGPGFGNEKLFF.

This chain links TRBV5-1 with TRBJ1-6; D gene ambiguous. The ends were cut back, 0 bases at V and 4 bases at J, with 11 bases in the middle. CDR3 size: 16 residues. Germline CDR1 reads SGHRS; CDR2 reads YFSETQ. CDR3 in amino acids: CASSLAGPAYNSPLHF. The DNA for the CDR3 is TGCGCCAGCAGCTTGGCCGGGCCTGCTTATAATTCACCCCTCCACTTT. The full variable domain, completed using reference TRBV5-1 and TRBJ1-6, is KAGVTQTPRYLIKTRGQQVTLSCSPISGHRSVSWYQQTPGQGLQFLFEYFSETQRNKGNFPGRFSGRQFSNSRSEMNVSTLELGDSALYLCASSLAGPAYNSPLHFGNGTRLTVT.

The chain uses TRBV27 and TRBJ2-5; unclear D gene. Germline loops: CDR1 MNHEY, CDR2 SMNVEV (reference sequence). The CDR3 is 10 residues long. Trimming cost V 6 bases and J 3 bases, with 2 bases left between them. The CDR3 DNA is TGTGCCAGCAGAAAAGAGACCCAGTACTTC. It codes for CASRKETQYF.

V gene TRBV5-1 combines with J gene TRBJ1-2, with D possibly TRBD1 on 5 matching bases. This CDR3 has 15 residues. Germline V lookup: CDR1 SGHRS, CDR2 YFSETQ. Trimming pared 4 bases from V and 8 bases from J, leaving 21 bases between. CDR3 in DNA: TGCGCCAGCAGCCCAACCCGGGACGGCTATCTGGGCTACACCTTC. Translation: CASSPTRDGYLGYTF.

This chain joins TRBV6-4 and TRBJ2-1; 8 bases are a match to TRBD2. The CDR3 length is 15 residues. In germline, CDR1 is MRHNA, CDR2 SNTAGT. V shed 9 bases, J shed 10 bases, and the junction held 17 bases outside the gene matches. CDR3 in amino acids: CARMPGGMAVSEQFF. The CDR3 DNA reads TGTGCCAGGATGCCGGGGGGGATGGCGGTGTCCGAGCAGTTCTTC.

The V call is TRBV7-3, the J call TRBJ2-1; 9 bases line up with TRBD2. CDR1 SGHTA and CDR2 FQGTGA come from the germline V gene. V gave up 1 base and J gave up 10 bases; unmatched junction bases: 11. This CDR3 has 16 residues. This CDR3 is CASSLRTGLAPAEQFF. The CDR3 coding sequence is TGTGCCAGCAGCTTAAGAACGGGACTAGCTCCTGCGGAGCAGTTCTTC.

V and J are TRBV3-1 (or the pseudogene TRBV3-2) and TRBJ2-7; 12 positions agree with TRBD1. J gave up 10 bases and V 2 bases, and 27 bases lay outside the gene matches. The germline V gene has CDR1 LGHDT and CDR2 YNNKEL (reference sequence). This CDR3 is built from 21 residues. This CDR3 reads CASSQKRDRGPCGIMFEEQYF. The CDR3 bases are TGTGCCAGCAGCCAAAAGAGGGACAGGGGGCCTTGTGGAATAATGTTTGAAGAACAGTACTTC.

V usage is TRBV7-9 and J usage is TRBJ1-6, with unresolved D. V lost 3 bases and J 9 bases, leaving 6 bases between the germline ends. Per the germline V gene, CDR1 is SEHNR and CDR2 is FQNEAQ (reference sequence). The CDR3 covers 12 residues. CDR3 amino acids: CASSLRASPLHF. DNA of the CDR3: TGTGCCAGCAGCTTGAGGGCTTCACCCCTCCACTTT.

This clone has a single count. This chain links TRBV19 with TRBJ2-5; 7 bases agree with TRBD1. CDR1 LNHDA and CDR2 SQIVND come from the germline V gene (reference sequence). The CDR3 totals 15 residues. V lost 8 bases, J lost 5 bases, and 14 bases stayed unmatched. The DNA of the CDR3 is TGTGCCAGTCAACCTCGGGGCAGGGGGTTCGAGACCCAGTACTTC. This gives the protein CASQPRGRGFETQYF.